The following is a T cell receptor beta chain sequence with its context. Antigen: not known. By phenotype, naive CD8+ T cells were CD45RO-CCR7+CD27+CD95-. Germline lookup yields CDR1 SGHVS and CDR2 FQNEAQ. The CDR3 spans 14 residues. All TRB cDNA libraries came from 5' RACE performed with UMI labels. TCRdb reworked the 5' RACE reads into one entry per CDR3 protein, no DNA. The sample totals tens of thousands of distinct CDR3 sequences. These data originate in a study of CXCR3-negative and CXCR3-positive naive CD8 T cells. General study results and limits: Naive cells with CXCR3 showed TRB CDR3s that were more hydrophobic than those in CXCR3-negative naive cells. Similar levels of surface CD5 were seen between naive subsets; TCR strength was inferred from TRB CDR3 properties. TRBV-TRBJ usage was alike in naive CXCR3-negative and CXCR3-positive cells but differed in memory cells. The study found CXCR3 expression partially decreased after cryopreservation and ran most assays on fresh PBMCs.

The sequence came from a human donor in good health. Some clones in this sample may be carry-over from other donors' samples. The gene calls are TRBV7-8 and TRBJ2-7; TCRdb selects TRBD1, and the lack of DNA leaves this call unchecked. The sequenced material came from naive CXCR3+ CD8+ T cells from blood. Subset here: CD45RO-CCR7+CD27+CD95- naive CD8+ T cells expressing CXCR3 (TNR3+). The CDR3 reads CASGIQGWNYEQYF.